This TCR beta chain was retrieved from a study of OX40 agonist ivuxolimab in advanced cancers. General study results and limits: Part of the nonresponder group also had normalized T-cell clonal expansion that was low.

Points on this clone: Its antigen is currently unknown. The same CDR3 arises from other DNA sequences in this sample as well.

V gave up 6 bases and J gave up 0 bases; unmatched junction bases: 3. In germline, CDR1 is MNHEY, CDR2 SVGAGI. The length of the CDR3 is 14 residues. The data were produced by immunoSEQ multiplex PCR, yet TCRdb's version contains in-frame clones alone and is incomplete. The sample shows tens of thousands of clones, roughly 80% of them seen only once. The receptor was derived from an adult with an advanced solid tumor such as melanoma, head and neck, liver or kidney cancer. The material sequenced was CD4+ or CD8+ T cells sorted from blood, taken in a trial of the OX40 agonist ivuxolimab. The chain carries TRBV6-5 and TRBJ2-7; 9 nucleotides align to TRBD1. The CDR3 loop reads CASRRTGDSYEQYV. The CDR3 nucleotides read TGTGCCAGCAGGAGGACAGGGGACTCCTACGAGCAGTACGTC.